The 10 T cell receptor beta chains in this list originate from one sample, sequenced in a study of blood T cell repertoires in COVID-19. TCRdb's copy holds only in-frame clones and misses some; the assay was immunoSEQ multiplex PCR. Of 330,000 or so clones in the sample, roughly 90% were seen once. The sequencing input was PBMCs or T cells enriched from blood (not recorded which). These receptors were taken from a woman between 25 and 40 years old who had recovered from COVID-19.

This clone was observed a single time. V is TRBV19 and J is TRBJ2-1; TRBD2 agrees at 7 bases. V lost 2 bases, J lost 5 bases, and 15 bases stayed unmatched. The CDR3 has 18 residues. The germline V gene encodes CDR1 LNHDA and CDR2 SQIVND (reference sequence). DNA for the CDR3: TGTGCCAGTAGTATAAGGGTAGGATGGGACTACAAAAACAATGAGCAGTTCTTC. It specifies CASSIRVGWDYKNNEQFF.

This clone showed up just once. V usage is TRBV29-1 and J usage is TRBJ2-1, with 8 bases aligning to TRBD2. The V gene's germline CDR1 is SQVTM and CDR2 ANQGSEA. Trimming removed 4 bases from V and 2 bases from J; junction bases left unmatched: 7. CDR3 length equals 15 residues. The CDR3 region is CSVVAGGGPYNEQFF. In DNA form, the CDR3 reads TGCAGCGTTGTCGCGGGGGGAGGGCCCTACAATGAGCAGTTCTTC.

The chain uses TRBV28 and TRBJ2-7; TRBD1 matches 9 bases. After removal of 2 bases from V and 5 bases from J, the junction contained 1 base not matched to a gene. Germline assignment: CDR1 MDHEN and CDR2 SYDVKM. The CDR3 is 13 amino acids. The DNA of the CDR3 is TGTGCCAGCAGTTTAACAGGGGGCCACGAGCAGTACTTC. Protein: CASSLTGGHEQYF.

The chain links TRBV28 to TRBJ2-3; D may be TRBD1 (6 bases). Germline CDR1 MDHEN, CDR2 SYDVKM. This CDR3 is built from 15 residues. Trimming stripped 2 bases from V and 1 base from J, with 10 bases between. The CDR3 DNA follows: TGTGCCAGCAGTTTACCAGGGGCGGGCACAGATACGCAGTATTTT. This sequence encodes CASSLPGAGTDTQYF.

CDR3 in DNA: TGTGCCAGCAGAGGACAGTTCCGAAGAGAGCAGTTCTTC. It is translated as CASRGQFRREQFF. V gene TRBV6-5 combines with J gene TRBJ2-1; D perhaps matches TRBD1 (6 bases). Germline V gene sequence: CDR1 MNHEY, CDR2 SVGAGI. The length of the CDR3 is 13 residues. V was shortened by 6 bases and J by 10 bases, with 16 bases between the two germline ends.

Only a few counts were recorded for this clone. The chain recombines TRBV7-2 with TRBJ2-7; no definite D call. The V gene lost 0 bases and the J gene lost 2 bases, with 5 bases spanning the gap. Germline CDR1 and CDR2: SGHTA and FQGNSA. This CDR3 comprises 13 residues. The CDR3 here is CASSLAFTYEQYF. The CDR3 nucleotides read TGTGCCAGCAGCTTAGCCTTTACCTACGAGCAGTACTTC.

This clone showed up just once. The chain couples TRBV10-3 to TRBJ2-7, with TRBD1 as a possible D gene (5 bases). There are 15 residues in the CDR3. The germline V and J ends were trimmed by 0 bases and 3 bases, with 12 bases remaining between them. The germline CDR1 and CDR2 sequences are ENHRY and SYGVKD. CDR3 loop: CAISESVGQGYEQYF. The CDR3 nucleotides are TGTGCCATCAGTGAGTCGGTGGGGCAGGGCTACGAGCAGTACTTC.

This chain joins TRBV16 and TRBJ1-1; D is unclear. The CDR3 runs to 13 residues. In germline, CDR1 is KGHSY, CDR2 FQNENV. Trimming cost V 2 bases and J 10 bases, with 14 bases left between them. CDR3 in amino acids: CASSQTNTASAFF. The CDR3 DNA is TGTGCCAGCAGCCAAACTAACACGGCTTCAGCTTTCTTT.

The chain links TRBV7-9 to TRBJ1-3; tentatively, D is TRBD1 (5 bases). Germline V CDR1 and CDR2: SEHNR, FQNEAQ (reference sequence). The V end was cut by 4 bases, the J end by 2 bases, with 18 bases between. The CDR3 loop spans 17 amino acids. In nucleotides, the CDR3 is TGTGCCAGCAGCTCCGTTGGGGCAGGAATAACTGGAAACACCATATATTTT. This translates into CASSSVGAGITGNTIYF.

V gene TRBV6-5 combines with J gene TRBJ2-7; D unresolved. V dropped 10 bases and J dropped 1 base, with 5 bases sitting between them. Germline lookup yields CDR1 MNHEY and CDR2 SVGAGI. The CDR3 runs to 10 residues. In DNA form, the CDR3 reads TGTGCCATCCTGTCCTACGAGCAGTACTTC. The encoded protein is CAILSYEQYF.